This TCR beta chain was recorded in a study of cytomegalovirus exposure and HLA in healthy donors. Study-wide results and limits: TRBV6-2, TRBV6-3 and some other V segments were unresolvable in 87-base-pair reads. In an earlier analysis, most TCR beta V segments were productive about 87% or about 30% of the time.

The study ran its PCR with 60 Vbeta and 13 Jbeta primers. Using immunoSEQ multiplex PCR, the repertoire was profiled, and TCRdb retains in-frame clones only, with some absent. Among 30,000 to 40,000 clones listed, around 81% were seen once. The germline V gene has CDR1 MDHEN and CDR2 SYDVKM. The CDR3 consists of 15 residues. A word on this clone: The antigen is undetermined. The junction does not match germline at one end; this may be a read error. Different DNA sequences within this sample yield the same CDR3.

What was sequenced was PBMCs. The rearrangement links TRBV28 to TRBJ1-6, with a tentative D call TRBD1 (6 bases). The receptor comes from a middle-aged woman in good health and CMV-seronegative. The CDR3 sequence: CASTDRSSYNSPLHF. Written as DNA, the CDR3 is TGTGCCAGCACTGACAGGTCCTCCTATAATTCGCCCCTCCACTTT.